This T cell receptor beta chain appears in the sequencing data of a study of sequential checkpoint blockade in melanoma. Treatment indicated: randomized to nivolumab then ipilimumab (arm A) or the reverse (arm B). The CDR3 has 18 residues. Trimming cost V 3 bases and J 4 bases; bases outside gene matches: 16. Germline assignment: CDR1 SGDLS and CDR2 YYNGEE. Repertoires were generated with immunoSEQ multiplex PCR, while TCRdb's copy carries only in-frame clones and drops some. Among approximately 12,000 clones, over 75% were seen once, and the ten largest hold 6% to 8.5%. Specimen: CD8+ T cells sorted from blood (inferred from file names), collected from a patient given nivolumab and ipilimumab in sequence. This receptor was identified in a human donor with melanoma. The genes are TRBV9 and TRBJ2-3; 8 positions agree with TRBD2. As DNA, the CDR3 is TGTGCCAGCAGCGGAGATTGGGGGGGACTAGATGGGTCAGATACGCAGTATTTT. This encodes CASSGDWGGLDGSDTQYF.